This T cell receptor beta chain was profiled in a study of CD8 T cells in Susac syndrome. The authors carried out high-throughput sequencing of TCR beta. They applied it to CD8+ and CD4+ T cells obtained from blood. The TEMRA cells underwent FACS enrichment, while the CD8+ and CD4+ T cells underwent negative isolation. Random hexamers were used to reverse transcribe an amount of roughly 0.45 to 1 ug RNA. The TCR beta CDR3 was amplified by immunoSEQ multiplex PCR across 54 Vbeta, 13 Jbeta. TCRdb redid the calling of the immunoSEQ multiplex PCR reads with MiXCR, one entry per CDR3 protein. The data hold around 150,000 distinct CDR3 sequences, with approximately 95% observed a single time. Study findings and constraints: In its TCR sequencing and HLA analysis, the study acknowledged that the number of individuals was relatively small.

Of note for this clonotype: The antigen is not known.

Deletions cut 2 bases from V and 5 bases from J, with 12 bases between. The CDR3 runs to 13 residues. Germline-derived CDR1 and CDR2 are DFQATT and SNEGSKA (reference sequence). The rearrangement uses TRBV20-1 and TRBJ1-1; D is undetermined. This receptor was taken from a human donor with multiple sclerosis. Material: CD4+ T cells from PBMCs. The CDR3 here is CSARRPGETEAFF. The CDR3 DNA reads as TGCAGTGCTAGAAGACCAGGAGAAACTGAAGCTTTCTTT.